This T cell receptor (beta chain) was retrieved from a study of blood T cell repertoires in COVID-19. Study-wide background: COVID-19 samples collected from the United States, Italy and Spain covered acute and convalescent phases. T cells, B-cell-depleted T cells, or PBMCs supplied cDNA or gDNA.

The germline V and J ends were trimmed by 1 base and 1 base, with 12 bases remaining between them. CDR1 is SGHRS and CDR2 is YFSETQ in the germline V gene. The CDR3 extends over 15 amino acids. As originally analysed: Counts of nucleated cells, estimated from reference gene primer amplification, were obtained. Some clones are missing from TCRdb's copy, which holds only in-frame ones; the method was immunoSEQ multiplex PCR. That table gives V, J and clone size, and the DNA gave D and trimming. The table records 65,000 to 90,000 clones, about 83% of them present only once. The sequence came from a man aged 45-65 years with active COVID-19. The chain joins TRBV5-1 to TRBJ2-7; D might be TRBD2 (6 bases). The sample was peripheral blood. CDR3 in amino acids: CASSLNGAGSYEQYF. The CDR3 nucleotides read TGCGCCAGCAGCTTGAACGGGGCGGGGTCCTACGAGCAGTACTTC.